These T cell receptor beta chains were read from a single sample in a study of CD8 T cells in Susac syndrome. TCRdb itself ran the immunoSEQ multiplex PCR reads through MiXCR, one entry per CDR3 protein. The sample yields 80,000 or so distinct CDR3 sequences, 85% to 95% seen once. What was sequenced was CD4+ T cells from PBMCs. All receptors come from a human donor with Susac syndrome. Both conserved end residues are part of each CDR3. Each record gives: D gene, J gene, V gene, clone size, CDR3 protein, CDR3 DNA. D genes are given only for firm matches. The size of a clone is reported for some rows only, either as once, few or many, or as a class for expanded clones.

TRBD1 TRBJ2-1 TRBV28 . CASSTTGASSYNEQFF TGTGCCAGCAGCACTACAGGGGCCTCCTCCTACAATGAGCAGTTCTTC
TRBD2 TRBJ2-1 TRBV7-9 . CASTDTYGTSGINEQFF TGTGCCAGCACAGATACTTACGGGACTAGCGGGATCAATGAGCAGTTCTTC
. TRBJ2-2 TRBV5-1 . CASSLGVFAGELFF TGCGCCAGCAGTTTGGGGGTTTTCGCCGGGGAGCTGTTTTTT
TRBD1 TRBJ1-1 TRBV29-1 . CSVFRGGTEAFF TGCAGCGTTTTCAGGGGGGGGACTGAAGCTTTCTTT
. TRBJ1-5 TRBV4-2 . CASSQAAGNNQPQHF TGTGCCAGCAGCCAAGCGGCAGGAAACAATCAGCCCCAGCATTTT
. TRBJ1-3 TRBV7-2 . CASSLAGGTRYF TGTGCCAGCAGCCTGGCCGGCGGGACACGATATTTT
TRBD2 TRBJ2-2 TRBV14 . CASSPAGTTNGELFF TGTGCCAGCAGCCCTGCCGGGACTACTAACGGGGAGCTGTTTTTT
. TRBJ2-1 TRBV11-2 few CASSPLAGSSYNEQFF TGTGCCAGCAGCCCTTTGGCGGGGAGCTCCTACAATGAGCAGTTCTTC
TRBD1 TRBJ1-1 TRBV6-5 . CASSYPTAGTGRMNTEAFF TGTGCCAGCAGTTACCCTACCGCCGGGACAGGGAGAATGAACACTGAAGCTTTCTTT
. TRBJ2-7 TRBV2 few CASTVETRTYEQYF TGTGCCAGCACCGTGGAGACCAGGACTTACGAGCAGTACTTC
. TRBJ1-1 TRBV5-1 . CASRAGNTEAFF TGCGCCAGCAGAGCGGGAAACACTGAAGCTTTCTTT
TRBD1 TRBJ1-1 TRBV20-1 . CSASWTGFSTEAFF TGCAGTGCTAGTTGGACAGGGTTCAGCACTGAAGCTTTCTTT
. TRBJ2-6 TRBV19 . CATAGQWKSGANVLTF TGTGCCACCGCGGGACAATGGAAGTCTGGGGCCAACGTCCTGACTTTC
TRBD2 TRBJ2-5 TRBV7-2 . CVSSQGGLDQETQYF TGTGTCAGCAGCCAAGGGGGACTAGACCAAGAGACCCAGTACTTC
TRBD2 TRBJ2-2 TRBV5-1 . CASRNGGSKNTGELFF TGCGCCAGCAGAAACGGGGGGTCGAAGAACACCGGGGAGCTGTTTTTT
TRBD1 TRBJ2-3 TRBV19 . CASMRGTGSTDTQYF TGTGCCAGTATGCGAGGGACAGGGAGCACAGATACGCAGTATTTT
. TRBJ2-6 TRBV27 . CASGRSSGANVLTF TGTGCCAGTGGACGGAGCTCTGGGGCCAACGTCCTGACTTTC
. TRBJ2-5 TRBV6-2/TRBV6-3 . CASTRPQGETQYF TGTGCCAGCACCAGGCCGCAAGGGGAGACCCAGTACTTC
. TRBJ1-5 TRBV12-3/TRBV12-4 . CASSSLVSQPQHF TGTGCCAGCAGTTCGCTCGTTTCCCAGCCCCAGCATTTT
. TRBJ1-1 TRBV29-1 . CSVEGSNTEAFF TGCAGCGTTGAAGGGTCGAACACTGAAGCTTTCTTT